This T cell receptor (beta chain) derives from a study of human T cells and chemical hapten exposure. Overall study: DPC (0.01%) was patch tested on the upper back and read at 6 days.

Time point: patch test 1, 2 weeks after DPC sensitization. Stated treatment: therapeutic diphenylcyclopropenone sensitization with weekly scalp DPC. Individual cDNA molecules in this library carried unique molecular identifiers. In the original analysis: The number of TCRs in each sample had a median of 95,638 and spanned about 23,224 to 700,000. TCRdb processed the RACE reads anew with MiXCR; each CDR3 protein has one entry. TCRdb assigned the V and J calls; the authors' analysis was not used. The top ten hold around 4.5% of the sample, which has approximately 49,000 distinct CDR3 sequences, about a tenth seen once. The V segment lost 5 bases and the J segment 4 bases; nucleotides outside the gene matches: 6. Germline V gene data show CDR1 as LGHDT and CDR2 as YNNKEL (reference sequence). The CDR3 spans 16 residues.

This chain links TRBV3-1 with TRBJ2-3, with 13 bases lining up with TRBD2. The sequenced sample was whole blood, obtained in connection with sensitization to the hapten diphenylcyclopropenone (DPC). The sequence came from a woman between 45 and 60 years old with alopecia areata. Some clones in this sample may be carry-over from other donors' samples. The chain's CDR3 is CASSYTSGRAADTQYF. CDR3 in DNA: TGTGCCAGCAGCTACACTAGCGGGAGGGCCGCAGATACGCAGTATTTT.